The present TCR beta chain was sequenced within a study of graft-versus-host responses after intestinal transplantation (dated by TCRdb to about 2021). Regarding the complete study: The transplants that recipients received were multivisceral, liver-intestinal, or isolated intestinal. Every recipient was given anti-thymocyte globulin induction, then maintenance tacrolimus and steroids for around three years. Graft-versus-host and host-versus-graft alloreactive T cell clones were tracked in the graft, circulation and bone marrow after intestinal transplantation using bulk TCR-beta CDR3 sequencing. Alloreactive clones were identified by sequencing pre-transplant mixed lymphocyte reaction products and comparing them with unstimulated pre-transplant donor and recipient T cells. The cohort enrolled under 25 intestinal transplant recipients including one retransplant, and 3 patients lacking pretransplant specimens were excluded. Donor T cell macrochimerism was defined as a peak of at least 4% donor T cells among recipient peripheral blood mononuclear cells. Rather than going through the commercial service, samples from three later patients were sequenced in-house on an Illumina MiSeq and processed with MiXCR.

Library prep was done by the immunoSEQ multiplex PCR assay. For most patients, genomic DNA was isolated with the Qiagen DNeasy Blood and Tissue Kit and shipped frozen to Adaptive Biotechnologies for TCR sequencing. For most patients, genomic DNA was subjected to high-throughput TCR-beta CDR3 sequencing by Adaptive Biotechnologies. Per the authors' processing: TCR sequencing data for approximately 17 patients were retrieved from Adaptive's ImmunoSEQ software; a few other patients were processed with MiXCR and VDJtools. To correct CD4 versus CD8 sorting errors, any sequence found in both subsets at a frequency ratio below 5:1 was removed. CDR3 nucleotide sequences shared between donor and recipient were removed because the origin of such sequences could not be assigned. Alloreactive clones required at least 2-fold expansion over unstimulated cells and minimum CFSE-low frequency of 0.002% (template counts) or 0.001% (read counts). Mappable clones were those detected in sequenced pre-transplant spleen, lymph node, or MLR CFSE-low populations of the donor or recipient. Cumulative frequency of alloreactive clones was calculated as a percentage of all sequences weighted by copy number. TCRdb took this table from immuneACCESS and kept in-frame rearrangements with V and J called. Such tables lack part of the clones; where checked against another copy, unresolved V genes explain under half of the gap, and the rest is unexplained. The V and J calls and the clone size are those of that table, but D and trimming were determined from the DNA. This sample has 40,000 to 55,000 clones in its table, and approximately 84% of those were observed once. Less than 0.55% of the sample is in the top ten clones.

What the work shows at the level of the full study, not this receptor alone: GvH clones were detected in recipient bone marrow, and some appeared earlier in ileal mucosa or blood, consistent with an intestinal mucosal origin. Peak levels of circulating GvH clones were associated with declines in HvG clones early after transplant. In the allografts of patients with donor T cell macrochimerism, GvH to HvG T cell clonal ratios were high. Conclusions were limited by the relatively low number and heterogeneity of intestinal transplant patients.

In this sample, this clone turned up once. The clone's antigen remains unknown. Base qualities are missing; no much larger clone stands one base away. This specimen's time point label, interpreted: cells obtained before transplantation from donor or recipient. CD3+CD4+ and CD3+CD8+ populations were FACS-sorted from unstimulated pre-transplant donor and recipient cells taken from spleen or lymph nodes. Trimming removed 5 bases from V and 4 bases from J; the gene matches leave 10 bases unexplained. Per the germline V gene (reference sequence), SEHNR is the CDR1 and FQNEAQ is the CDR2. From cysteine to phenylalanine, the CDR3 is 15 amino acids long. Left in the record is the CDR3 DNA by itself, 45 bases read in frame from the first base.

The V and J segments used are TRBV7-9 and TRBJ2-7; 8 central bases correspond to TRBD2. The receptor's source is a human donor who was the organ donor for an intestinal transplant. Sequenced material: unstimulated CD4+ T cells sorted from spleen or lymph node cells, taken before transplant. The DNA sequence follows: TGTGCCAGCAGCCCCAGGATAGCGGGGCAGTACGAGCAGTACTTC. It translates to CASSPRIAGQYEQYF. Extended through the reference TRBV7-9 and TRBJ2-7 proteins, this CDR3 yields the full variable domain: DTGVSQNPRHKITKRGQNVTFRCDPISEHNRLYWYRQTLGQGPEFLTYFQNEAQLEKSRLLSDRFSAERPKGSFSTLEIQRTEQGDSAMYLCASSPRIAGQYEQYFGPGTRLTVT.